The clone carrying this T cell receptor (beta chain) was found a few times. The V end lost 2 bases, the J end lost 1 base, and 5 bases lay between the germline ends. Germline assignment: CDR1 SGHDN and CDR2 FVKESK. This CDR3 has 14 residues. The data belong to a study of response to subunit inactivated influenza vaccine. Each CDR3 protein is one row after TCRdb ran MiXCR on the RT-PCR reads. The sample carries about 170,000 distinct CDR3 sequences, approximately 12% recorded once. These data were likewise used in another study, on T cells expressing NK-cell markers. That paper notes: Template switching by 5'RACE with UMIs generated the TCR beta cDNA. Researchers got TCR beta repertoires out of sorted CD3+CD56+NKG2C+, CD3+CD56+NKG2C- and CD3+CD56-NKG2C+ T cells. Seven of the eight sequenced donors were classified as HCMV-seropositive, and one was classified as seronegative.

The TCR originated in a man aged 45-65 years who received an inactivated influenza vaccine. The J gene is TRBJ2-2, the V gene TRBV14; D uncertain. This specimen was CD8+ T cells sorted from PBMCs, taken approximately 12 days after vaccination. The CDR3 DNA sequence: TGTGCCAGCAGCCAATTCAGGAACACCGGGGAGCTGTTTTTT. It is translated as CASSQFRNTGELFF.